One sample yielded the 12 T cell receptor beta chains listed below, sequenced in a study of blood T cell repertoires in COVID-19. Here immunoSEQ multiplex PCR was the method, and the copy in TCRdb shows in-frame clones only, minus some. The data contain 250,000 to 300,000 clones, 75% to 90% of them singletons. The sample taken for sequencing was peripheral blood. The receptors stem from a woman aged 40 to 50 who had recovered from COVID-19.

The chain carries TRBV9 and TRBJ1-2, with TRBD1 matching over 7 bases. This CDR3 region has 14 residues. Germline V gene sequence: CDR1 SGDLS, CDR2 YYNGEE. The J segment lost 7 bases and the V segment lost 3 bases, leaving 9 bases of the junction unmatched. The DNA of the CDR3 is TGTGCCAGCAGCGCCCCGGGACAGTTCCCTGGCTACACCTTC. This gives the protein CASSAPGQFPGYTF. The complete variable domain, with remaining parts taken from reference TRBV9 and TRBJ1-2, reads DSGVTQTPKHLITATGQRVTLRCSPRSGDLSVYWYQQSLDQGLQFLIQYYNGEERAKGNILERFSAQQFPDLHSELNLSSLELGDSALYFCASSAPGQFPGYTFGSGTRLTVV.

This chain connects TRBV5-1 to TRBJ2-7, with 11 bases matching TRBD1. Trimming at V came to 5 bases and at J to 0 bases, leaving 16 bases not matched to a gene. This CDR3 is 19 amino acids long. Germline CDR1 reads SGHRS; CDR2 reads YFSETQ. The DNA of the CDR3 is TGCGCCAGCAGTTTTACCATCTATGGACAGGGGGCCCTCTCCTACGAGCAGTACTTC. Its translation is CASSFTIYGQGALSYEQYF. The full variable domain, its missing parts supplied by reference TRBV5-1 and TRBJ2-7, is KAGVTQTPRYLIKTRGQQVTLSCSPISGHRSVSWYQQTPGQGLQFLFEYFSETQRNKGNFPGRFSGRQFSNSRSEMNVSTLELGDSALYLCASSFTIYGQGALSYEQYFGPGTRLTVT.

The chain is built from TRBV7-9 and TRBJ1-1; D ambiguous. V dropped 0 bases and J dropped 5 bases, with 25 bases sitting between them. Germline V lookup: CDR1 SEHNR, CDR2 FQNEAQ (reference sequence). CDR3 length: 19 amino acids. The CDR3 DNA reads TGTGCCAGCAGCTTAGCATCTGGAGGCAGTCTTGGGGTTAATACTGAAGCTTTCTTT. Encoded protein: CASSLASGGSLGVNTEAFF.

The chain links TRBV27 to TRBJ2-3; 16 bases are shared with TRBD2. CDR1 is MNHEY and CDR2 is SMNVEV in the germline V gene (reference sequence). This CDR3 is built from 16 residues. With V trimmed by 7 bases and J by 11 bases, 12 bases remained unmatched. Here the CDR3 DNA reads TGTGCCAGCAAAGGGTCAGGGGGACTAGCGGGAGGGAAGCAGTATTTT. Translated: CASKGSGGLAGGKQYF.

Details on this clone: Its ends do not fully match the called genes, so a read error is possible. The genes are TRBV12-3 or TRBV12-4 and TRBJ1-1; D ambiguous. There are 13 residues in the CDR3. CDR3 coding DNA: TGTGCCAGCAGATTAGACCCGGGAACTGAAGCTTTCTTT. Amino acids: CASRLDPGTEAFF.

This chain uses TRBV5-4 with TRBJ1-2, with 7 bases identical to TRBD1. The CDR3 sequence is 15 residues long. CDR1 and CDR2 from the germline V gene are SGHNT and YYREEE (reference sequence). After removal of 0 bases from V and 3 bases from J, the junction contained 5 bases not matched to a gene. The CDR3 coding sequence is TGTGCCAGCAGCTTGGCCCGGGACAGATACTATGGCTACACCTTC. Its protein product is CASSLARDRYYGYTF.

The CDR3 DNA sequence: TGCGCCAGCAGCCAAGAACACAGGGGGCCTACCTATGGCTACACCTTC. Its protein product is CASSQEHRGPTYGYTF. V is TRBV4-1 and J is TRBJ1-2; TRBD1 matches at 9 bases. Germline loops: CDR1 MGHRA, CDR2 YSYEKL. This CDR3 is built from 16 residues. After removal of 0 bases from V and 4 bases from J, the junction contained 6 bases not matched to a gene.

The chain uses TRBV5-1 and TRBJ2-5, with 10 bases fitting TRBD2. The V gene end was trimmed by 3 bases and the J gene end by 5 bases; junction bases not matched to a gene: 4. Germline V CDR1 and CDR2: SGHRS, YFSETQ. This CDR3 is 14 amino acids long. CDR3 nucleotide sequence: TGCGCCAGCAGCTCGAGGGGACTAGCGGAGACCCAGTACTTC. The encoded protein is CASSSRGLAETQYF.

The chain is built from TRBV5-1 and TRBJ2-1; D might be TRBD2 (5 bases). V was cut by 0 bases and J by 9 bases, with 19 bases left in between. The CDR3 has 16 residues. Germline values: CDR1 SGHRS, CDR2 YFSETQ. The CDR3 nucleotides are TGCGCCAGCAGCTTGGGGGTAGGAGGTTTTGGTACTGAGCAGTTCTTC. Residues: CASSLGVGGFGTEQFF.

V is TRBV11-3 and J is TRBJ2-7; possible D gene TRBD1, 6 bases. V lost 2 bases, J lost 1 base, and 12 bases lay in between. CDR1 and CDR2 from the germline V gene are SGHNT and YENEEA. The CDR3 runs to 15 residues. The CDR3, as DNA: TGTGCCAGCAGCTTACAAACTGGGACATCCTACGAGCAGTACTTC. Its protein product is CASSLQTGTSYEQYF.

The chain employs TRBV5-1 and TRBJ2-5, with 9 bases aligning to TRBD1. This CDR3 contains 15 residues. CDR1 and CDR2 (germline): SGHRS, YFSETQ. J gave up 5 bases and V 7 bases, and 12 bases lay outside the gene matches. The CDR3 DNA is TGCGCCAGCTCCCGGACAGGGGACGGCGTGGAGACCCAGTACTTC. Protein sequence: CASSRTGDGVETQYF.

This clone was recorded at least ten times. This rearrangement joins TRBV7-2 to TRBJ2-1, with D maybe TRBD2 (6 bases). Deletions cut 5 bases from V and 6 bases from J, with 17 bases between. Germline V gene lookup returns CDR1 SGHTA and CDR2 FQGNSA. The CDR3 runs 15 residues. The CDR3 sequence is CASSRLGGFRNEQFF. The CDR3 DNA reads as TGTGCCAGCAGCCGTTTGGGGGGTTTCCGCAATGAGCAGTTCTTC. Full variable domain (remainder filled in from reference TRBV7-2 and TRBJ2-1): GAGVSQSPSNKVTEKGKDVELRCDPISGHTALYWYRQSLGQGLEFLIYFQGNSAPDKSGLPSDRFSAERTGGSVSTLTIQRTQQEDSAVYLCASSRLGGFRNEQFFGPGTRLTVL.